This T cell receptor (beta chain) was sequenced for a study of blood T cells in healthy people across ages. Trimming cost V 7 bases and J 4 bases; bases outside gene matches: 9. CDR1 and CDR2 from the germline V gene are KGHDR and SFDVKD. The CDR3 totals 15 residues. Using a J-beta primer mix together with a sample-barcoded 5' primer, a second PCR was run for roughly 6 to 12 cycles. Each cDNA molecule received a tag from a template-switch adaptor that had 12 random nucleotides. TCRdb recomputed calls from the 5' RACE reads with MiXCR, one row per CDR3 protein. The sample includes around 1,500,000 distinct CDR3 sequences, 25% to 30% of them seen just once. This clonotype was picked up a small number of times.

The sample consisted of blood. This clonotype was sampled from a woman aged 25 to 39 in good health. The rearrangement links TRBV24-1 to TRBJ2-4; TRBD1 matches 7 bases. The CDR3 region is CATSPLMGQKNIQYF. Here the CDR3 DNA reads TGTGCCACCAGCCCCCTTATGGGACAGAAAAACATTCAGTACTTC.